A selection of T cell receptor beta chains follows, all from one sample in a study of blood T cell repertoires in COVID-19. TCRdb's copy holds only in-frame clones and misses some; the assay was immunoSEQ multiplex PCR. In the table there are around 77,000 clones, roughly 80% of which are singletons. The specimen sequenced was peripheral blood. Every receptor here comes from a man aged 25-40 years with COVID-19, enrolled during active disease. CDR3s include the opening cysteine and the closing phenylalanine or tryptophan. Fields, in order: V gene, CDR3 protein.

v_gene: TRBV19
CDR3aa: CASSISKVALTDTQYF

v_gene: TRBV3-1/TRBV3-2
CDR3aa: CASTSGDGFSTDTQYF

v_gene: TRBV10-3
CDR3aa: CAISDRGREEPEQFF

v_gene: TRBV7-6
CDR3aa: CASSSGGNIQYF

v_gene: TRBV9
CDR3aa: CASSRTGGNGGDTQYF

v_gene: TRBV10-1
CDR3aa: CASSGPLTIGQGGSNYGYTF

v_gene: TRBV5-1
CDR3aa: CASSLGIRGDPHWNEQFF

v_gene: TRBV7-8
CDR3aa: CASSPKTGGAGYGYTF

v_gene: TRBV12-5
CDR3aa: CASGSRDTEGSNTEAFF

v_gene: TRBV28
CDR3aa: CASSSWGQANTEAFF

v_gene: TRBV5-1
CDR3aa: CASSLGTGGVAFF

v_gene: TRBV7-9
CDR3aa: CASSAPTGTGELNIQYF

v_gene: TRBV28
CDR3aa: CASRPLTGQGGAQYF

v_gene: TRBV28
CDR3aa: CASSPPRQMNTEAFF

v_gene: TRBV15
CDR3aa: CATSVVRGTNEKLFF

v_gene: TRBV6-4
CDR3aa: CASSATENQPQHF

v_gene: TRBV4-3
CDR3aa: CASSQVLAGAQFF

v_gene: TRBV10-2
CDR3aa: CASSGTSGRSGREQYF

v_gene: TRBV7-9
CDR3aa: CASSLGLGRGTDTQYF